The 10 T cell receptor beta chains presented below share a single source sample, sequenced in a study of T cell responses to AZD1222 COVID-19 vaccine. Some clones are missing from TCRdb's copy, which holds only in-frame ones; the method was immunoSEQ multiplex PCR. The sample holds about 150,000 clones, 75% to 90% seen once. The sample here was peripheral blood, taken on day 0 of AZD1222 vaccination. The source is an adult in good health.

This chain uses TRBV6-5 with TRBJ1-6, with no clear D. Between the trimmed V and J ends, which lost 6 bases and 7 bases, there was a span of 16 bases. The CDR3 is made up of 15 amino acids. CDR1 is MNHEY and CDR2 is SVGAGI in the germline V gene. DNA for the CDR3: TGTGCCAGCAGCCTCCTCCGTATCGGGAATTCACCCCTCCACTTT. The encoded protein is CASSLLRIGNSPLHF.

This clone appeared a few times. The V gene is TRBV4-2, the J gene TRBJ1-2, with 10 bases identical to TRBD1. This CDR3 has 16 amino acids. CDR1 LGHNA and CDR2 YNFKEQ come from the germline V gene. The V gene end was trimmed by 0 bases and the J gene end by 5 bases; junction bases not matched to a gene: 6. CDR3 nucleotides: TGTGCCAGCAGCCAAGATCGGGGACAGGGGATGTATGGCTACACCTTC. Translating gives CASSQDRGQGMYGYTF.

This chain joins TRBV7-9 and TRBJ1-1, with D maybe TRBD1 (5 bases). Germline V gene data show CDR1 as SEHNR and CDR2 as FQNEAQ (reference sequence). Trimming took 2 bases from V and 5 from J, leaving 15 bases between them. This CDR3 is built from 15 residues. The CDR3 DNA sequence: TGTGCCAGCAGCTTAAATACCGCCCGGGGGACTGAAGCTTTCTTT. Its protein is CASSLNTARGTEAFF.

About this clone: Other DNA sequences in the sample encode the same CDR3. The chain is built from TRBV3-1 (or the pseudogene TRBV3-2) and TRBJ2-5, with unresolved D. The germline gives CDR1 LGHDT, CDR2 YNNKEL (reference sequence). The ends were cut back, 0 bases at V and 4 bases at J, with 3 bases in the middle. CDR3 length: 12 residues. CDR3 DNA sequence: TGTGCCAGCAGCCAAGATTTAGAGACCCAGTACTTC. This sequence encodes CASSQDLETQYF.

This clone was observed a handful of times. The V gene is TRBV2, the J gene TRBJ1-1, with TRBD1 identical over 10 bases. V was pared by 5 bases and J by 5 bases, with 5 bases of the junction left unmatched. The length of the CDR3 is 14 residues. Germline V CDR1 and CDR2: SNHLY, FYNNEI. The DNA of the CDR3 is TGTGCCAGCAGTTGGGACAGGGGCGGGACTGAAGCTTTCTTT. Encoded protein: CASSWDRGGTEAFF.

This clone has only one observation. CDR3 in DNA: TGTGCCAGTAGTATCCCCAGCGGGGGGGCCAGCGAGCAGTACTTC. This gives the protein CASSIPSGGASEQYF. V usage is TRBV19 and J usage is TRBJ2-7, with 10 bases lining up with TRBD2. Trimming at V came to 3 bases and at J to 6 bases, leaving 8 bases not matched to a gene. The CDR3 has 15 amino acids. Germline V gives CDR1 LNHDA, CDR2 SQIVND (reference sequence).

The chain joins TRBV29-1 to TRBJ2-7, with TRBD1 matching over 8 bases. The CDR3 has 12 amino acids. CDR1 is SQVTM and CDR2 is ANQGSEA in the germline V gene. J gave up 2 bases and V 6 bases, and 3 bases lay outside the gene matches. The CDR3 DNA reads TGCAGCGTGTCGACAGGGGCCTACGAGCAGTACTTC. This gives the protein CSVSTGAYEQYF.

The chain recombines TRBV28 with TRBJ2-1, with no clear D. CDR1 and CDR2 (germline): MDHEN, SYDVKM. Trimming took 7 bases from V and 2 from J, leaving 9 bases between them. This CDR3 is built from 13 residues. CDR3 sequence reads: CASTLSAYNEQFF. CDR3 sequence (DNA): TGTGCCAGCACCCTAAGCGCCTACAATGAGCAGTTCTTC.

The chain combines TRBV3-1 (or the pseudogene TRBV3-2) with TRBJ1-5; unclear D gene. There are 14 residues in the CDR3. V shed 4 bases and J shed 7 bases, with 14 bases lying between them. Germline V gives CDR1 LGHDT, CDR2 YNNKEL (reference sequence). For the CDR3, the DNA is TGTGCCAGCAGCCTCTCAATGGGCCAACAGCCCCAGCATTTT. It yields the protein CASSLSMGQQPQHF.

This chain links TRBV7-9 with TRBJ1-2; the D gene is possibly TRBD1 (6 bases). There are 13 residues in the CDR3. From germline, CDR1 is SEHNR and CDR2 FQNEAQ (reference sequence). V was trimmed by 5 bases and J by 4 bases, leaving 11 bases between them. The chain's CDR3 is CASSLRDTYGYTF. The CDR3, as DNA: TGTGCCAGCAGCCTCCGGGACACCTATGGCTACACCTTC.